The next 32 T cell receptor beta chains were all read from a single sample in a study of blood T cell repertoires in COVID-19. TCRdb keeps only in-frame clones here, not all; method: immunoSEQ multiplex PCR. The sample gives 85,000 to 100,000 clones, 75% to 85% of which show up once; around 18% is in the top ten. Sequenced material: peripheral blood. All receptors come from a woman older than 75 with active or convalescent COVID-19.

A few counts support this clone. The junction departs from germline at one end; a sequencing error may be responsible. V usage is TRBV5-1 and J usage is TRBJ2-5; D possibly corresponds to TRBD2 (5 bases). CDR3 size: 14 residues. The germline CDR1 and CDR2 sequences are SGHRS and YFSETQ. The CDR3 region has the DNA TGTGCCAGCAGCTTCGAGATACCGGGGGAGACCCAGTACTTC. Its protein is CASSFEIPGETQYF.

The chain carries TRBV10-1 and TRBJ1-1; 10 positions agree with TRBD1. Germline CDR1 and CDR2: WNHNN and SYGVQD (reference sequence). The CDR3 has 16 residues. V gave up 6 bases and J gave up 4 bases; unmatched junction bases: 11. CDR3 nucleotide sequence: TGCGCCAGCAGAGGAACGGACAGGGGGTTTGGCACTGAAGCTTTCTTT. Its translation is CASRGTDRGFGTEAFF.

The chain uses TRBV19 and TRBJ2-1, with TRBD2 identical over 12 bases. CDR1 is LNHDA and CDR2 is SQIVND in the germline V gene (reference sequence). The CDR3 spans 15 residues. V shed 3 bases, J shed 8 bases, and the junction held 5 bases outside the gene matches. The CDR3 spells CASSISSGRADEQFF. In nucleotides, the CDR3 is TGTGCCAGTAGTATTTCTAGCGGGAGGGCGGATGAGCAGTTCTTC.

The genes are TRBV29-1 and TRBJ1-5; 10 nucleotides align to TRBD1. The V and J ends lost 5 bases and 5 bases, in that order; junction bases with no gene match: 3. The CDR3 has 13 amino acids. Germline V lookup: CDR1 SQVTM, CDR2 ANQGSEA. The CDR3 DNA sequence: TGCAGCGTTTCGGGGACAGGGGATCAGCCCCAGCATTTT. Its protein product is CSVSGTGDQPQHF.

CDR3 sequence reads: CASSSWQAGDTQYF. The DNA of the CDR3 is TGTGCCAGCAGTTCCTGGCAGGCGGGGGATACGCAGTATTTT. The chain recombines TRBV7-2 with TRBJ2-3, with TRBD2 as a possible D gene (6 bases). The V end was cut by 6 bases, the J end by 6 bases, with 16 bases between. CDR3 size: 14 residues. Germline values: CDR1 SGHTA, CDR2 FQGNSA.

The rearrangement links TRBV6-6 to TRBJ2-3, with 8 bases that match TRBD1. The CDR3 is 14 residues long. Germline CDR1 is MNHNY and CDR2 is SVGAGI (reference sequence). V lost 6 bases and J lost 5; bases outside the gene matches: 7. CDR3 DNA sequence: TGTGCCAGCAGGATACAGGGGGGCAGAGATACGCAGTATTTT. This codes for CASRIQGGRDTQYF.

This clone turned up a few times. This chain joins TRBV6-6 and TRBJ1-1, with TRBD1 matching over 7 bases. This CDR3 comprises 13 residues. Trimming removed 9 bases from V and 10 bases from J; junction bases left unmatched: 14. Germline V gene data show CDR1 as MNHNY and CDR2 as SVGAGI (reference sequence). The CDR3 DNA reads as TGTGCCAGTAACCGGGACAGCCAGTTAGTAGCTTTCTTT. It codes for CASNRDSQLVAFF.

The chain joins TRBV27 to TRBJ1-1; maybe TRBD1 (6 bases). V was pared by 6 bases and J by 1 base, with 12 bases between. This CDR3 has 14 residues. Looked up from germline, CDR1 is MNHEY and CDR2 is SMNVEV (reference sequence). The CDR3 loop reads CASRGLRGNTEAFF. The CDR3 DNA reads TGTGCCAGCAGGGGGCTCAGGGGGAACACTGAAGCTTTCTTT.

CDR3 amino acids: CASSDTGTGRWGYTF. The DNA for the CDR3 is TGTGCCAGCAGTGACACCGGGACAGGGAGGTGGGGCTACACCTTC. The chain is built from TRBV6-1 and TRBJ1-2; 9 bases match TRBD1. This CDR3 comprises 15 residues. V gave up 3 bases and J gave up 8 bases; unmatched junction bases: 10. Germline CDR1 and CDR2: MNHNS and SASEGT.

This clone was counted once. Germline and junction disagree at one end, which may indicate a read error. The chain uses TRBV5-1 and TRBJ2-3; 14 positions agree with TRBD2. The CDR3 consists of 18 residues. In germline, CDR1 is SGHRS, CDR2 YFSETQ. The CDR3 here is CASSSGTSGSTGTDTQYF. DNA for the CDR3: TGTGCCAGCAGTTCCGGGACTAGCGGGAGTACGGGCACAGATACGCAGTATTTT.

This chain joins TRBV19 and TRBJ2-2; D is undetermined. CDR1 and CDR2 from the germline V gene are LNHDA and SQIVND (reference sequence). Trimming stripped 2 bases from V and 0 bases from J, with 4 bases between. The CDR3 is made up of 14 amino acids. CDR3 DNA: TGTGCCAGTAGTATATCATCGAACACCGGGGAGCTGTTTTTT. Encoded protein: CASSISSNTGELFF.

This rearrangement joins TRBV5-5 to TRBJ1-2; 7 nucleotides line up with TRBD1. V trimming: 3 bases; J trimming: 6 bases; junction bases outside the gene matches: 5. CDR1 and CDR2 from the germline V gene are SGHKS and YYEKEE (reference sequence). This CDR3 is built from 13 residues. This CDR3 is CASSWGQKNGYTF. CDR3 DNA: TGTGCCAGCAGCTGGGGACAGAAGAATGGCTACACCTTC.

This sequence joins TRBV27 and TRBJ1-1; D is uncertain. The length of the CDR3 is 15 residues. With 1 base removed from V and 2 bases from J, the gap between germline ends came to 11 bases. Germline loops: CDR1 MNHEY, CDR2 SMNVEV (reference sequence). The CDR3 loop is CASSLFATPNTEAFF. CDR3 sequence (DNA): TGTGCCAGCAGTTTATTCGCGACACCTAACACTGAAGCTTTCTTT.

The CDR3 loop is CASSLDGGRSYNEQFF. CDR3 bases: TGTGCCAGCAGCTTAGACGGCGGGAGGTCCTACAATGAGCAGTTCTTC. This chain connects TRBV7-3 to TRBJ2-1; TRBD2 aligns across 8 bases. Germline CDR1 SGHTA, CDR2 FQGTGA. The J segment lost 1 base and the V segment lost 2 bases, leaving 4 bases of the junction unmatched. The CDR3 is made up of 16 amino acids.

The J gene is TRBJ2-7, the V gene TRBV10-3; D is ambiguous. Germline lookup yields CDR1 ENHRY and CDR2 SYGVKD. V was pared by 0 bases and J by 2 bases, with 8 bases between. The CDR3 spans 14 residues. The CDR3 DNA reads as TGTGCCATCAGTGAGTCTATGTTTCCCTACGAGCAGTACTTC. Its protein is CAISESMFPYEQYF.

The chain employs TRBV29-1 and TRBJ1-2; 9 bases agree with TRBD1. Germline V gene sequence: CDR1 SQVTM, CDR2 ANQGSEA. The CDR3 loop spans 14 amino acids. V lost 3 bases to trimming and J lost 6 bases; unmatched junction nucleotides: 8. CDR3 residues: CSVDLGQGSHGYTF. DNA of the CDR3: TGCAGCGTTGACTTGGGACAGGGTAGCCATGGCTACACCTTC.

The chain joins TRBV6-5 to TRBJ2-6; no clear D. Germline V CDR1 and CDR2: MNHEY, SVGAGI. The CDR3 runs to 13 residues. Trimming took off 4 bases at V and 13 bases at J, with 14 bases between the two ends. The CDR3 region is CASSFSTSRVLTF. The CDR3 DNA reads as TGTGCCAGCAGTTTTTCTACCTCCAGGGTCCTGACTTTC.

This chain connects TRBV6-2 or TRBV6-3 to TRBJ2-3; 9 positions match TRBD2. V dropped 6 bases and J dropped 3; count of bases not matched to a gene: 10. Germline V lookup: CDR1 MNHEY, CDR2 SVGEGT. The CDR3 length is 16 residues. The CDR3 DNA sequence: TGTGCCAGCAGATACGGGGTTAGCGGGAGTACAGATACGCAGTATTTT. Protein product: CASRYGVSGSTDTQYF.

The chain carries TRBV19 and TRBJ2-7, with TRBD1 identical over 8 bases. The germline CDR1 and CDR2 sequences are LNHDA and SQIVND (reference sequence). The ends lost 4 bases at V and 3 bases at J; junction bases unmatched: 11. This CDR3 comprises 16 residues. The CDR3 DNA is TGTGCCAGTAGTACAGGGGGCGGTGGTAGTGGCTACGAGCAGTACTTC. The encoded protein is CASSTGGGGSGYEQYF.

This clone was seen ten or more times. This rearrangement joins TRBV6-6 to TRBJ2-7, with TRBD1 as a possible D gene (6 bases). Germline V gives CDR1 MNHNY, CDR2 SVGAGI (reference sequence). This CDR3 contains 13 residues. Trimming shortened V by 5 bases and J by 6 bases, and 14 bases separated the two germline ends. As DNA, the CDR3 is TGTGCCAGCAGTACTCGCCAGGGGCGCGAGCAGTACTTC. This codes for CASSTRQGREQYF.

For the CDR3, the DNA is TGTGCCAGCTCACCATCAATCTCCGGGACAGCTGATCACCTCTCTGGCTACACCTTC. This codes for CASSPSISGTADHLSGYTF. V usage is TRBV18 and J usage is TRBJ1-2; 7 bases fit TRBD1. The CDR3 totals 19 residues. From germline, CDR1 is KGHSH and CDR2 LQKENI. The junction had 22 bases not matched to a gene; V was cut back by 2 bases and J by 7 bases.

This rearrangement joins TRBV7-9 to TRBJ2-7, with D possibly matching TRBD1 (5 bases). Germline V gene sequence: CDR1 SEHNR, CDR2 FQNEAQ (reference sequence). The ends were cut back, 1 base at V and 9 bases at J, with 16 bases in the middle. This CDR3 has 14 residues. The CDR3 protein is CASSLGQGGIGQYF. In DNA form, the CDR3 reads TGTGCCAGCAGCTTAGGGCAGGGTGGTATCGGGCAGTACTTC.

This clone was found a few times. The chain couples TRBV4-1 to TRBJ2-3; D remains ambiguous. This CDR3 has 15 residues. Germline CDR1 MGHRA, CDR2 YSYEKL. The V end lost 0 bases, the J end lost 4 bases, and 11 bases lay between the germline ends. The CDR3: CASSQEVSIPDTQYF. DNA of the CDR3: TGCGCCAGCAGCCAAGAGGTTTCTATCCCAGATACGCAGTATTTT.

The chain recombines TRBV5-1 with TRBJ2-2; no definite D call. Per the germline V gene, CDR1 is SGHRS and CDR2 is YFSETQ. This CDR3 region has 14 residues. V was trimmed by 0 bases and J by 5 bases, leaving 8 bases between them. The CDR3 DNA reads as TGCGCCAGCAGCTTGGCCGGTGTAACCGGGGAGCTGTTTTTT. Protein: CASSLAGVTGELFF.

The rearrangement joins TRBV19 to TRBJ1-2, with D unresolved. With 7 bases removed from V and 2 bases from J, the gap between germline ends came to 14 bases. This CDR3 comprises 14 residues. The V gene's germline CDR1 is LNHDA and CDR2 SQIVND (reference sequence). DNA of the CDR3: TGTGCCAGTACCAGCGCCGCAGCAAACTATGGCTACACCTTC. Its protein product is CASTSAAANYGYTF.

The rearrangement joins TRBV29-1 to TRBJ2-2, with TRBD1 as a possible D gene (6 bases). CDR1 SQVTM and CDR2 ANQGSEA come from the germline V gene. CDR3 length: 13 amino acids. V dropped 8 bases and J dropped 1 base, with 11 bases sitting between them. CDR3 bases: TGCAGCTCCCAGGGACAGAACACCGGGGAGCTGTTTTTT. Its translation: CSSQGQNTGELFF.

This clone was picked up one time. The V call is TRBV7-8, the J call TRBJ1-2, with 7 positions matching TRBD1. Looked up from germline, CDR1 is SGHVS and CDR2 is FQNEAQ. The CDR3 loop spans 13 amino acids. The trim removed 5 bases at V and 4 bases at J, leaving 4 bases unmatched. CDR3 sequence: CASSPQGSYGYTF. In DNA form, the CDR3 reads TGTGCCAGCAGCCCACAGGGGTCCTATGGCTACACCTTC.

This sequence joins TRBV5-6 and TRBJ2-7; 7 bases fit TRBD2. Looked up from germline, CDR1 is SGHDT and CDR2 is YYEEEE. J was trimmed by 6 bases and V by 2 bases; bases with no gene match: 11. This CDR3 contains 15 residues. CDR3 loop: CASSFGRESWREQYF. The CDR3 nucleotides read TGTGCCAGCAGCTTTGGGCGGGAGAGCTGGCGCGAGCAGTACTTC.

CDR3 region: CASSSGTGQETQYF. The CDR3 DNA sequence: TGTGCCAGCAGTTCCGGGACAGGGCAAGAGACCCAGTACTTC. The chain carries TRBV2 and TRBJ2-5, with TRBD1 identical over 9 bases. V was clipped by 5 bases and J by 2 bases; unmatched bases: 3. This CDR3 comprises 14 residues. Germline assignment: CDR1 SNHLY and CDR2 FYNNEI.

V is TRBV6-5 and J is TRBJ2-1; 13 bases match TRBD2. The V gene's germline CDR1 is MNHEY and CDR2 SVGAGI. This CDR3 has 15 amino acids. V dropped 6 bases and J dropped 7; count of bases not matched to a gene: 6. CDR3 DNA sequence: TGTGCCAGCAGGACGGGACTAGCGGGAATGAATGAGCAGTTCTTC. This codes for CASRTGLAGMNEQFF.

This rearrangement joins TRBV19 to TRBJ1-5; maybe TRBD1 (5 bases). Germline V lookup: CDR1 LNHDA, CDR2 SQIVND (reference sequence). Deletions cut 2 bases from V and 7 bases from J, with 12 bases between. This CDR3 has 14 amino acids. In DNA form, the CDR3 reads TGTGCCAGTAGTATAACAGGTGCGAACCAGCCCCAGCATTTT. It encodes CASSITGANQPQHF. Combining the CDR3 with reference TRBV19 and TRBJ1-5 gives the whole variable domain DGGITQSPKYLFRKEGQNVTLSCEQNLNHDAMYWYRQDPGQGLRLIYYSQIVNDFQKGDIAEGYSVSREKKESFPLTVTSAQKNPTAFYLCASSITGANQPQHFGDGTRLSIL.

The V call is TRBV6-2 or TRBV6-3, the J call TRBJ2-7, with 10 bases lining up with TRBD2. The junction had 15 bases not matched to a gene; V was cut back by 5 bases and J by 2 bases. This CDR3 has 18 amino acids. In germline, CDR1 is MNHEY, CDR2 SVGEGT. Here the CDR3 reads CASSQSPFLAGDTYEQYF. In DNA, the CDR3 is TGTGCCAGCAGTCAGTCCCCCTTCCTAGCGGGAGATACCTACGAGCAGTACTTC.